A selection of T cell receptor beta chains follows, all from one sample in a study of TIL therapy for anti-PD-1-resistant metastatic lung cancer. Assay: immunoSEQ multiplex PCR; the TCRdb copy retains only in-frame clones and omits some. The sample yields tens of thousands of clones, approximately 79% seen once. Sequencing used blood, obtained at baseline. These TCRs come from a man between 65 and 80 years old with non-small cell lung cancer. The CDR3 runs from the conserved cysteine through the conserved F or W. A D gene is named only where the DNA matches it firmly. Clone size is shown for a subset of rows, as once, few, many or a class of expanded clone.

abundance	v_gene	j_gene	d_gene	CDR3nt	CDR3aa
NA	TRBV6-6	TRBJ2-7	TRBD2	TGTGCCAGCAGTTACTCAGAAGCGGGAGGTGGCTACGAGCAGTACTTC	CASSYSEAGGGYEQYF
once	TRBV18	TRBJ2-7	NA	TGTGCCAGCTCACCGGGGGACTTCTCCTACGAGCAGTACTTC	CASSPGDFSYEQYF
once	TRBV28	TRBJ2-7	NA	TGTGCCAGCAGTCCACTGACAGGATTGACCTGGGAGCAGTACTTC	CASSPLTGLTWEQYF
NA	TRBV25-1	TRBJ2-7	NA	TGTGCCAGCAGTGACATCAAGATCTCCTACGAGCAGTACTTC	CASSDIKISYEQYF
NA	TRBV9	TRBJ2-2	NA	TGTGCCAGCAGCGTAATGGGGACCCTCACCGGGGAGCTGTTTTTT	CASSVMGTLTGELFF
few	TRBV27	TRBJ1-1	NA	TGTGCCAGCAGTTTATCTCCCACGACTGAAGCTTTCTTT	CASSLSPTTEAFF
NA	TRBV10-1	TRBJ2-4	TRBD2	TGCGCCAGCACCCAGCGGGAGGGAGGCAAAAACATTCAGTACTTC	CASTQREGGKNIQYF
once	TRBV18	TRBJ1-6	NA	TGTGCCAGCTCACCCTTGGACATTGGGTATAATTCACCCCTCCACTTT	CASSPLDIGYNSPLHF
NA	TRBV7-6	TRBJ2-2	TRBD2	TGTGCCAGCAGCCTCGAGCAGCGGGACTTTTACACCGGGGAGCTGTTTTTT	CASSLEQRDFYTGELFF
NA	TRBV28	TRBJ1-4	NA	TGTGCCAGCAGTTTGTCCAAATTCGGTGAAAAACTGTTTTTT	CASSLSKFGEKLFF
once	TRBV19	TRBJ2-1	NA	TGTGCCAGTAGTATAGAAAATCCTTCTAACAGGGAACGGTTCTTC	CASSIENPSNRERFF
NA	TRBV11-3	TRBJ2-1	TRBD1	TGTGCCAGCAGCCCCGGACAGGAGTACAATGAGCAGTTCTTC	CASSPGQEYNEQFF
NA	TRBV6-1	TRBJ1-1	NA	TGTGCCAGCAGGAGGGTGGCAGTAGGGACTGAAGCTTTCTTT	CASRRVAVGTEAFF
NA	TRBV5-1	TRBJ2-5	TRBD2	TGCGCCAGCAGGAGACTAGCGGAAGCAACCCAGACCCAGTACTTC	CASRRLAEATQTQYF
NA	TRBV30	TRBJ2-3	TRBD2	TGTGCCTGGAGTCCACTAGCGGGAGTCACAGATACGCAGTATTTT	CAWSPLAGVTDTQYF
few	TRBV6-1	TRBJ2-7	NA	TGTGCCAGCAGTGAACGGGGGCTAGCGGTCTACGAGCAGTACTTC	CASSERGLAVYEQYF
NA	TRBV6-1	TRBJ2-7	NA	TGTGCCAGCAGTACTCCCCCCAGGGATCCCTACGAGCAGTACTTC	CASSTPPRDPYEQYF
NA	TRBV4-2	TRBJ1-2	TRBD1	TGTGCCAGCAGCCATCTAGGACAGGCGAACTATGGCTACACCTTC	CASSHLGQANYGYTF
NA	TRBV18	TRBJ2-5	NA	TGTGCCAGCTCACCGGGACTCCTCGGGGAGACCCAGTACTTC	CASSPGLLGETQYF
few	TRBV30	TRBJ1-2	TRBD1	TGTGCCTGGAATTACGGACAGGGGGCTTATGGCTACACCTTC	CAWNYGQGAYGYTF
once	TRBV7-2	TRBJ2-1	TRBD1	TGTGCCAGCAGCCCTAGACAGGGATACAATGAGCAGTTCTTC	CASSPRQGYNEQFF
NA	TRBV5-1	TRBJ2-5	TRBD1	TGCGCCAGCAGCGCGACAGGGGGCAGGGAGACCCAGTACTTC	CASSATGGRETQYF
NA	TRBV29-1	TRBJ2-6	NA	TGCAGCGTCGCCTTGGGCTCTGGGGCCAACGTCCTGACTTTC	CSVALGSGANVLTF
NA	TRBV6-5	TRBJ2-3	NA	TGTGCCAGCAGGTTAGCGTTCCCAGATACGCAGTATTTT	CASRLAFPDTQYF
few	TRBV10-3	TRBJ2-7	TRBD1	TGTGCCATCAGCCTCGACAGGGCCGAGCAGTACTTC	CAISLDRAEQYF
NA	TRBV6-5	TRBJ2-5	NA	TGTGCCAGCAGTTACAGGACGGCCCTCCAAGAGACCCAGTACTTC	CASSYRTALQETQYF
NA	TRBV5-4	TRBJ2-5	TRBD1	TGTGCCAGCAGCCCCGACAGGGGGCGAGAAGAGACCCAGTACTTC	CASSPDRGREETQYF
medium-sized	TRBV6-5	TRBJ1-2	NA	TGTGCCAGCAGGCTACAGGGAGACTATGGCTACACCTTC	CASRLQGDYGYTF
NA	TRBV5-6	TRBJ1-6	TRBD1	TGTGCCAGCAGCGGCCTACAGGGGGCGAATTCACCCCTCCACTTT	CASSGLQGANSPLHF
NA	TRBV9	TRBJ2-7	TRBD1	TGTGCCAGCAGCGCCACAGGGGGGTCCTACGAGCAGTACTTC	CASSATGGSYEQYF
NA	TRBV19	TRBJ1-4	NA	TGTGCCAGTAGTGCAAAGGGACCTGCAACTAATGAAAAACTGTTTTTT	CASSAKGPATNEKLFF
NA	TRBV2	TRBJ2-5	TRBD2	TGTGCCACCACCCCGCTAGCGGGTTTACAAGAGACCCAGTACTTC	CATTPLAGLQETQYF
NA	TRBV2	TRBJ2-3	TRBD1	TGTGCCAGCAGTAAGACAGGGAGCACAGATACGCAGTATTTT	CASSKTGSTDTQYF
once	TRBV6-5	TRBJ2-7	TRBD1	TGTGCCAGCAGTTACTCCGGGACAGGGGGCTACGAGCAGTACTTC	CASSYSGTGGYEQYF
NA	TRBV4-3	TRBJ2-3	NA	TGCGCCAGCAGCCCCGGGACCACAGATACGCAGTATTTT	CASSPGTTDTQYF
few	TRBV2	TRBJ2-2	NA	TGTGCCAGCAGTTACGACGGGGCCGGGGAGCTGTTTTTT	CASSYDGAGELFF
NA	TRBV6-5	TRBJ1-3	NA	TGTGCCAGCAGTTACTCACAGGGATCGGGAAACACCATATATTTT	CASSYSQGSGNTIYF
NA	TRBV2	TRBJ2-7	NA	TGTGCCAGCAGTGGAACAATCCCTAGAGAATACTTC	CASSGTIPREYF
once	TRBV4-3	TRBJ2-2	TRBD2	TGCGCCAGCAGCCAATTTGGACTAGCGGGGAACACCGGGGAGCTGTTTTTT	CASSQFGLAGNTGELFF
NA	TRBV2	TRBJ2-3	NA	TGTGCCAGCAGTGAAGGCACAGATACGCAGTATTTT	CASSEGTDTQYF
NA	TRBV2	TRBJ2-3	NA	TGTGCCAGCTTAGACTACACAGATACGCAGTATTTT	CASLDYTDTQYF
NA	TRBV7-2	TRBJ2-1	NA	TGTGCCAGCACCGCCCCGAGCTCCTACAATGAGCAGTTCTTC	CASTAPSSYNEQFF
NA	TRBV5-6	TRBJ2-3	TRBD2	TGTGCCAGCAGCTTGACGCTAGCGGGAGGCCTCACAGATACGCAGTATTTT	CASSLTLAGGLTDTQYF
NA	TRBV30	TRBJ2-3	NA	TGTGCCTGGAGTCCAGCGGATACGCAGTATTTT	CAWSPADTQYF
few	TRBV4-1	TRBJ1-5	TRBD1	TGCGCCAGCAGCAGGACAGGGGTTAAACCTGATTTGGAGCCCCAGCATTTT	CASSRTGVKPDLEPQHF
NA	TRBV7-9	TRBJ1-1	NA	TGTGCCAGCAGCTTACAGGGGATGTACACTGAAGCTTTCTTT	CASSLQGMYTEAFF
NA	TRBV5-1	TRBJ2-1	NA	TGCGCCAGCAGCACCAGCCTCAATGAGCAGTTCTTC	CASSTSLNEQFF